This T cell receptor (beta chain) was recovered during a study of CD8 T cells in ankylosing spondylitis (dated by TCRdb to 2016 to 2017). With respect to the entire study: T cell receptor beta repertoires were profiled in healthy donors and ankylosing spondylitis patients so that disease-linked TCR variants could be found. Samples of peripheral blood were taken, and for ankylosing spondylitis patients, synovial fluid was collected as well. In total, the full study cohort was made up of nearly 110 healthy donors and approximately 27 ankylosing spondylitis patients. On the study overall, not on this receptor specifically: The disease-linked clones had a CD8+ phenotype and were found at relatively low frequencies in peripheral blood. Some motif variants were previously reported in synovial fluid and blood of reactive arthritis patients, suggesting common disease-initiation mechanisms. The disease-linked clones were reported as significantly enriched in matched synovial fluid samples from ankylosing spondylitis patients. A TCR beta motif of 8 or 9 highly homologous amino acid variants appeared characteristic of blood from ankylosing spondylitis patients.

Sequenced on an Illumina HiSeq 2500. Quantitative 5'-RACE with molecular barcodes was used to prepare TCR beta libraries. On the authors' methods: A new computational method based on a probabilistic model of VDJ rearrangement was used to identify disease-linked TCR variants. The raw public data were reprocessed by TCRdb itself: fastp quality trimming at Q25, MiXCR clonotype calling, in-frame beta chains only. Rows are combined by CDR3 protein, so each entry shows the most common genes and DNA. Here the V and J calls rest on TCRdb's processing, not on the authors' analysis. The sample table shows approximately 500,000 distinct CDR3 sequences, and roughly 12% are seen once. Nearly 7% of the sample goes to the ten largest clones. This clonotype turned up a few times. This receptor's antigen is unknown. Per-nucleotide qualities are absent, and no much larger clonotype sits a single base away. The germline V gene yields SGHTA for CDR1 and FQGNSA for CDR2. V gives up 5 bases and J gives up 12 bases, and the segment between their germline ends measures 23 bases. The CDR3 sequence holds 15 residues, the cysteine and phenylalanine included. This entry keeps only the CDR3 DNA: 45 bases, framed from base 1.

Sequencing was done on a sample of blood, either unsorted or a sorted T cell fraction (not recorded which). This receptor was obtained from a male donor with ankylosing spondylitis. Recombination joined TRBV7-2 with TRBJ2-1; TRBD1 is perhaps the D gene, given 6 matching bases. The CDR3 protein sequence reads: CASSAQTGLRRGQFF. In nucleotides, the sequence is TGTGCCAGCAGCGCGCAAACAGGGTTGCGGCGCGGGCAGTTCTTC. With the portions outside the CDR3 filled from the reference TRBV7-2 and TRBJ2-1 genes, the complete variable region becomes GAGVSQSPSNKVTEKGKDVELRCDPISGHTALYWYRQSLGQGLEFLIYFQGNSAPDKSGLPSDRFSAERTGGSVSTLTIQRTQQEDSAVYLCASSAQTGLRRGQFFGPGTRLTVL.